This TCR beta chain derives from a study of T cell repertoires in cytomegalovirus infection. Across the whole study: In public TCR beta signatures, there were indications of both CMV infection and matching HLA type.

This clonotype was detected many times. Antigen unknown. Losses at the gene ends were 5 bases for V and 4 bases for J; bases not matched to a gene: 10. This CDR3 spans 15 amino acids. Germline V CDR1 and CDR2: SGHTA, FQGNSA. Study outcomes and limitations: Carriers of CMV and the relevant HLA type were discriminated by public TCR beta frequency. HLA-C-restricted, CMV-specific TCR beta clonotypes were dominant ex vivo.

Each CDR3 protein gets one entry after TCRdb re-called the reads with MiXCR. The sample includes a few hundred thousand distinct CDR3 sequences, roughly 9% of them seen just once. This sequence originates from a human donor in good health (CMV status not recorded). Some clones in this sample may be carry-over from other donors' samples. The gene calls are TRBV7-2 and TRBJ2-7; TRBD1 agrees at 8 bases. Sequencing input: PBMCs. In nucleotides, the CDR3 is TGTGCCAGCAGCGGTCAGACAGGGGCTACTTACGAGCAGTACTTC. Translating it yields CASSGQTGATYEQYF.